This T cell receptor beta chain was identified in a study of human T cells and chemical hapten exposure. Notes on the study in general: Patch test scores rose with PT1 expanded TCR counts, a positive correlation.

Germline V gives CDR1 KGHSH, CDR2 LQKENI. The CDR3 totals 16 residues. With 8 bases removed from V and 0 bases from J, the gap between germline ends came to 19 bases. Time point here: patch test 1, 2 weeks after DPC sensitization. The treatment here: therapeutic diphenylcyclopropenone sensitization with weekly scalp DPC. In TCRdb, the RACE reads were re-called with MiXCR into one record per CDR3 protein. Of around 120,000 distinct CDR3 sequences in the sample, roughly 13% are singletons; the top ten hold 0.7% to 0.95%. Turning to this clonotype: Its antigen is as yet unknown.

This receptor was taken from a young man with alopecia areata. Some clones in this sample may be carry-over from other donors' samples. This specimen was whole blood, taken in connection with sensitization to the hapten diphenylcyclopropenone (DPC). V usage is TRBV18 and J usage is TRBJ1-1; D is perhaps TRBD1 (5 bases). The CDR3 is CASATGTEIMNTEAFF. CDR3 coding DNA: TGTGCCAGCGCGACCGGGACGGAAATCATGAACACTGAAGCTTTCTTT.